Listed here are 26 T cell receptor beta chains from one sample, sequenced in a study of T cell responses to AZD1222 COVID-19 vaccine. Measured with immunoSEQ multiplex PCR; TCRdb has only the in-frame clones, and not every one. The data contain some 120,000 clones, 90% to 95% of them seen just once; the ten biggest clones take up more than 2.5%. The sample here was peripheral blood, taken on day 0 of AZD1222 vaccination. The receptors were gathered from an adult in good health.

The rearrangement links TRBV5-1 to TRBJ1-1; D gene ambiguous. V lost 0 bases, J lost 1 base, and 7 bases lay in between. The CDR3 has 14 amino acids. Germline CDR1 is SGHRS and CDR2 is YFSETQ. DNA for the CDR3: TGCGCCAGCAGCTTGGTGCGGGGGAACACTGAAGCTTTCTTT. Its translation: CASSLVRGNTEAFF.

This clone was observed a few times. V is TRBV29-1 and J is TRBJ1-2; possibly TRBD1 for D (6 bases). The CDR3 spans 14 residues. Trimming pared 4 bases from V and 5 bases from J, leaving 17 bases between. Looked up from germline, CDR1 is SQVTM and CDR2 is ANQGSEA. CDR3 DNA sequence: TGCAGCGTTGCCGGGGGCCGGGGGGCGTATGGCTACACCTTC. Translation: CSVAGGRGAYGYTF.

This clone was seen only once. The chain has TRBV29-1 and TRBJ2-2; D is undetermined. Trimming pared 7 bases from V and 5 bases from J, leaving 14 bases between. The CDR3 consists of 13 residues. Germline CDR1 reads SQVTM; CDR2 reads ANQGSEA. This chain's CDR3 is CSALGKPTGELFF. CDR3 coding DNA: TGCAGCGCTCTAGGGAAGCCGACCGGGGAGCTGTTTTTT.

This chain links TRBV4-3 with TRBJ2-7; D gene ambiguous. The CDR3 runs to 15 residues. The V and J ends lost 0 bases and 1 base respectively, with 10 bases between them. Germline V lookup: CDR1 LGHNA, CDR2 YSLEER. CDR3 region: CASSQEMQPSYEQYF. CDR3 bases: TGCGCCAGCAGCCAAGAAATGCAGCCATCCTACGAGCAGTACTTC.

J is TRBJ2-7 and V is TRBV3-1 (or the pseudogene TRBV3-2); TRBD1 aligns across 7 bases. This CDR3 is 11 amino acids long. CDR1 and CDR2 (germline): LGHDT, YNNKEL (reference sequence). After removal of 6 bases from V and 6 bases from J, the junction contained 2 bases not matched to a gene. The CDR3 DNA sequence: TGTGCCAGCAGTCGGACAGGCGAGCAGTACTTC. Its translation is CASSRTGEQYF.

The chain has TRBV19 and TRBJ1-5; D is ambiguous. The germline CDR1 and CDR2 sequences are LNHDA and SQIVND (reference sequence). V lost 4 bases to trimming and J lost 4 bases, with 8 bases between them. This CDR3 is 13 amino acids long. Here the CDR3 DNA reads TGTGCCAGTAGTACTGACTGGAATCAGCCCCAGCATTTT. This encodes CASSTDWNQPQHF. The variable domain in full, with the rest retrieved from reference TRBV19 and TRBJ1-5, is DGGITQSPKYLFRKEGQNVTLSCEQNLNHDAMYWYRQDPGQGLRLIYYSQIVNDFQKGDIAEGYSVSREKKESFPLTVTSAQKNPTAFYLCASSTDWNQPQHFGDGTRLSIL.

V is TRBV6-5 and J is TRBJ1-5; 7 positions match TRBD1. Germline-derived CDR1 and CDR2 are MNHEY and SVGAGI. V shed 6 bases and J 5 bases; nucleotides not matched to a gene: 10. The CDR3 is 15 amino acids. CDR3 sequence: CASSAGQGVYQPQHF. In nucleotides, the CDR3 is TGTGCCAGCAGCGCGGGGCAGGGGGTCTATCAGCCCCAGCATTTT.

This clone appeared a single time. The chain recombines TRBV28 with TRBJ2-3, with TRBD1 as a possible D gene (6 bases). CDR3 length equals 15 residues. Trimming stripped 8 bases from V and 0 bases from J, with 15 bases between. CDR1 MDHEN and CDR2 SYDVKM come from the germline V gene. The CDR3 loop is CASQTTGASTDTQYF. The CDR3 nucleotides are TGTGCCAGCCAAACGACAGGAGCTAGCACAGATACGCAGTATTTT.

CDR3 DNA sequence: TGTGCCAGCAGTGCGAGGCGAGGGGGCACTGAAGCTTTCTTT. Amino acid sequence: CASSARRGGTEAFF. The chain carries TRBV2 and TRBJ1-1; possible D gene TRBD1, 6 bases. This CDR3 is built from 14 residues. Trimming took 4 bases from V and 4 from J, leaving 13 bases between them. Germline loops: CDR1 SNHLY, CDR2 FYNNEI.

The V gene is TRBV27, the J gene TRBJ1-3, with D uncertain. V lost 0 bases to trimming and J lost 1 base, with 4 bases between them. The V gene's germline CDR1 is MNHEY and CDR2 SMNVEV (reference sequence). The CDR3 loop spans 14 amino acids. This CDR3 is CASSLSRSGNTIYF. In DNA form, the CDR3 reads TGTGCCAGCAGTTTATCGAGGTCTGGAAACACCATATATTTT.

The rearrangement uses TRBV12-3 or TRBV12-4 and TRBJ2-5; D call uncertain. Trimming stripped 0 bases from V and 4 bases from J, with 6 bases between. The CDR3 length is 13 residues. The CDR3 protein is CASSLAGTETQYF. CDR3 DNA sequence: TGTGCCAGCAGTTTAGCGGGTACAGAGACCCAGTACTTC.

The chain combines TRBV19 with TRBJ2-1; 10 bases fit TRBD2. Germline-derived CDR1 and CDR2 are LNHDA and SQIVND (reference sequence). This CDR3 has 15 amino acids. The V gene end was trimmed by 3 bases and the J gene end by 10 bases; junction bases not matched to a gene: 9. The CDR3 spells CASSILAGDWGEQFF. DNA for the CDR3: TGTGCCAGTAGTATTCTAGCGGGAGATTGGGGGGAGCAGTTCTTC. The full variable domain, completed using reference TRBV19 and TRBJ2-1, is DGGITQSPKYLFRKEGQNVTLSCEQNLNHDAMYWYRQDPGQGLRLIYYSQIVNDFQKGDIAEGYSVSREKKESFPLTVTSAQKNPTAFYLCASSILAGDWGEQFFGPGTRLTVL.

V gene TRBV27 combines with J gene TRBJ1-1, with D unresolved. V dropped 8 bases and J dropped 1 base, with 11 bases sitting between them. Germline loops: CDR1 MNHEY, CDR2 SMNVEV (reference sequence). The CDR3 spans 13 residues. The CDR3 reads CASRSRRNTEAFF. The CDR3 bases are TGTGCCAGCCGTTCCCGGAGGAACACTGAAGCTTTCTTT.

The gene calls are TRBV11-2 and TRBJ1-1, with a tentative D call TRBD1 (6 bases). Germline V gene lookup returns CDR1 SGHAT and CDR2 FQNNGV. Trimming cost V 5 bases and J 2 bases, with 12 bases left between them. The CDR3 is 14 residues long. The CDR3 is CASSDYRVNTEAFF. The CDR3 DNA follows: TGTGCCAGCAGCGATTACAGGGTTAACACTGAAGCTTTCTTT.

This rearrangement joins TRBV6-5 to TRBJ2-1; 9 bases agree with TRBD1. CDR1 and CDR2 (germline): MNHEY, SVGAGI. V lost 0 bases and J lost 6; bases outside the gene matches: 3. The CDR3 contains 15 residues. CDR3: CASSYSGTGINEQFF. The CDR3 DNA reads as TGTGCCAGCAGTTACTCGGGGACAGGGATCAATGAGCAGTTCTTC.

The genes are TRBV5-4 and TRBJ1-2; no reliable D call. V shed 0 bases and J shed 8 bases, with 14 bases lying between them. The CDR3 has 14 amino acids. The V gene's germline CDR1 is SGHNT and CDR2 YYREEE (reference sequence). CDR3 bases: TGTGCCAGCAGCTTGGACAGAGGAGGAGACGGCTACACCTTC. Translating gives CASSLDRGGDGYTF.

Here the CDR3 reads CASSQGGASYNEQFF. The DNA for the CDR3 is TGTGCCAGCAGCCAAGGAGGGGCTTCCTACAATGAGCAGTTCTTC. This chain uses TRBV3-1 (or the pseudogene TRBV3-2) with TRBJ2-1; the D call may be TRBD1 or TRBD2 (5 bases each). The CDR3 runs to 15 residues. Trimming took off 1 base at V and 1 base at J, with 8 bases between the two ends. Germline V CDR1 and CDR2: LGHDT, YNNKEL (reference sequence).

The V gene is TRBV4-1, the J gene TRBJ2-7, with D possibly being TRBD1 (6 bases). CDR1 and CDR2 (germline): MGHRA, YSYEKL. V gave up 0 bases and J gave up 3 bases, with 15 bases separating them. The CDR3 is made up of 16 amino acids. The CDR3 bases are TGCGCCAGCAGCCAAGATGAAGGGGGAGTCTTCTACGAGCAGTACTTC. This sequence encodes CASSQDEGGVFYEQYF.

The chain couples TRBV27 to TRBJ2-7; D call uncertain. Germline V gene data show CDR1 as MNHEY and CDR2 as SMNVEV (reference sequence). This CDR3 is 13 amino acids long. The germline V and J ends were trimmed by 5 bases and 0 bases, with 8 bases remaining between them. In nucleotides, the CDR3 is TGTGCCAGCAGTGGGGATCTCTCCTACGAGCAGTACTTC. It codes for CASSGDLSYEQYF.

The rearrangement joins TRBV12-3 or TRBV12-4 to TRBJ1-2, with D perhaps matching TRBD1 (5 bases). CDR3 length: 13 residues. Trimming cost V 5 bases and J 4 bases, with 11 bases left between them. CDR3 sequence reads: CASSLDILYGYTF. CDR3 coding DNA: TGTGCCAGCAGTCTGGACATACTCTATGGCTACACCTTC.

This clone was detected once. CDR3 sequence (DNA): TGTGCCAGCAGTGGTCGTCCAGGATACGGAACCACCGGGGAGCTGTTTTTT. Amino acids: CASSGRPGYGTTGELFF. The J gene is TRBJ2-2, the V gene TRBV2; no clear D gene. The CDR3 has 17 amino acids. V shed 4 bases and J shed 4 bases, with 19 bases lying between them. Germline V gene sequence: CDR1 SNHLY, CDR2 FYNNEI. The full variable domain, rest sourced from reference TRBV2 and TRBJ2-2, is EPEVTQTPSHQVTQMGQEVILRCVPISNHLYFYWYRQILGQKVEFLVSFYNNEISEKSEIFDDQFSVERPDGSNFTLKIRSTKLEDSAMYFCASSGRPGYGTTGELFFGEGSRLTVL.

V is TRBV5-6 and J is TRBJ1-2; maybe TRBD1 (6 bases). Germline CDR1 reads SGHDT; CDR2 reads YYEEEE. CDR3 size: 16 residues. The V end was cut by 0 bases, the J end by 6 bases, with 18 bases between. The CDR3 loop reads CASSLAGRTDYHGYTF. The CDR3 coding sequence is TGTGCCAGCAGCTTGGCCGGGCGGACAGATTACCATGGCTACACCTTC.

The chain links TRBV9 to TRBJ1-3, with D unclear. This CDR3 is built from 14 residues. Looked up from germline, CDR1 is SGDLS and CDR2 is YYNGEE. V was clipped by 4 bases and J by 0 bases, with 8 bases between them. DNA of the CDR3: TGTGCCAGCAGCCAGGTTAGCTCTGGAAACACCATATATTTT. Translating gives CASSQVSSGNTIYF.

The chain links TRBV7-3 to TRBJ1-4, with 12 bases identical to TRBD1. This CDR3 is built from 17 residues. V shed 1 base, J shed 7 bases, and the junction held 7 bases outside the gene matches. Germline CDR1 reads SGHTA; CDR2 reads FQGTGA. In DNA form, the CDR3 reads TGTGCCAGCAGCTTAAGGGACAGGGGGCGAGTGAGTGAAAAACTGTTTTTT. As protein: CASSLRDRGRVSEKLFF.

This chain uses TRBV11-2 with TRBJ2-1; D not resolved. V lost 2 bases and J 6 bases, leaving 11 bases between the germline ends. Germline assignment: CDR1 SGHAT and CDR2 FQNNGV. This CDR3 has 14 residues. CDR3: CASSLLRLINEQFF. The DNA for the CDR3 is TGTGCCAGCAGCTTACTTCGGCTCATCAATGAGCAGTTCTTC.

The chain links TRBV24-1 to TRBJ2-7; D gene ambiguous. The V and J ends lost 3 bases and 5 bases respectively, with 16 bases between them. Per the germline V gene, CDR1 is KGHDR and CDR2 is SFDVKD. The length of the CDR3 is 15 residues. CDR3 nucleotides: TGTGCCACCAGTGATCCCTCAATGTCAAGAAACGAGCAGTACTTC. It is translated as CATSDPSMSRNEQYF.